This T cell receptor (beta chain) was captured in a study of type 1 regulatory T cells (TCRdb year 2021). Some background on the complete study: An in vitro protocol by which a Tr1-enriched, alloantigen-specific CD4 T cell product named T-allo10 was generated was characterized in the study. T-allo10 was under clinical evaluation in patients with hematological malignancies receiving allogeneic hematopoietic stem cell transplantation.

Donor-derived T-allo10 cells were described as specific for host alloantigens, anergic, and capable of alloantigen-specific suppression. Points on this clonotype: What this receptor recognizes is not known. The input lacks base qualities; no much larger clone sits a single base away.

The reads were generated on an Illumina MiSeq. The public reads were reanalyzed by TCRdb: fastp trimming at Q25, MiXCR alignment, in-frame beta chains only. A single entry per CDR3 protein holds the most common genes and DNA from its merged rows. The sample profile shows about 74,000 distinct CDR3 sequences; approximately 64% of them were found once. Of the sample, about 8% falls within the top ten clones. Sequencing was performed on cultured T cells, either the whole culture or a sorted T cell fraction (not recorded which). The cell subset or site label corresponds to: Tr1-enriched cell product generated in vitro against host alloantigens. This TCR was sampled from a human donor in good health.

The nucleotide sequence is given as TGTGCGGCCCGGAAGGGCGACGAGCAGTACTTC. This codes for CAARKGDEQYF. The receptor chain draws on TRBV6-6 and TRBJ2-7; the D segment cannot be called with confidence. Including cysteine and phenylalanine, the CDR3 has 11 amino acids. This entry keeps only the CDR3 DNA: 33 bases, framed from base 1. CDR1 MNHNY and CDR2 SVGAGI are derived from the germline V gene (reference sequence).